This T cell receptor (beta chain) was captured by sequencing in a study of cytomegalovirus exposure and HLA in healthy donors. Study-wide background: Among the approximately 400 donors who were genotyped, around 77% fell in the genetic ancestry cluster that is associated with self-reported Caucasian donors. General study results and limits: The sole available immune exposure information was CMV serostatus.

A remark on this clone: Its antigen is as yet unknown.

The V gene end was trimmed by 3 bases and the J gene end by 8 bases; junction bases not matched to a gene: 4. The CDR3 totals 13 residues. Germline CDR1 and CDR2: SGHRS and YFSETQ. It was with 60 Vbeta and 13 Jbeta primers that the PCR ran. Clones were read by immunoSEQ multiplex PCR, and TCRdb kept only the in-frame ones, dropping some. Found here are some 130,000 clones, roughly 80% of them singletons; the top ten hold 2.5% to 3.5%. The sequencing input was PBMCs. The origin of this receptor is a man in his forties in good health and CMV-seronegative. The J gene is TRBJ1-4, the V gene TRBV5-1, with TRBD1 matching 7 bases. The CDR3 here is CASSWGTDEKLFF. The DNA for the CDR3 is TGCGCCAGCAGCTGGGGGACAGACGAAAAACTGTTTTTT.